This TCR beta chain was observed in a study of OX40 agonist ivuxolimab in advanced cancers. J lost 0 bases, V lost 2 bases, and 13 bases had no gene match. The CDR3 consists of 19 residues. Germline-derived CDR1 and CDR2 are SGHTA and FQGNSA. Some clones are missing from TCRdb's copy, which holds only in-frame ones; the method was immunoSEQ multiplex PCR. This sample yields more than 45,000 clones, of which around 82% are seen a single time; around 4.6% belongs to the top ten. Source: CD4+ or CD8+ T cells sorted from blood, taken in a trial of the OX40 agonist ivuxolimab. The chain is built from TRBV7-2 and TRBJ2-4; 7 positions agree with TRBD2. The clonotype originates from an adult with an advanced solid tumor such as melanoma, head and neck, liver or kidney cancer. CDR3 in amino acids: CASSLPLGLAVLAKNIQYF. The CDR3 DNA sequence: TGTGCCAGCAGCTTACCCTTGGGTCTAGCGGTACTAGCCAAAAACATTCAGTACTTC.